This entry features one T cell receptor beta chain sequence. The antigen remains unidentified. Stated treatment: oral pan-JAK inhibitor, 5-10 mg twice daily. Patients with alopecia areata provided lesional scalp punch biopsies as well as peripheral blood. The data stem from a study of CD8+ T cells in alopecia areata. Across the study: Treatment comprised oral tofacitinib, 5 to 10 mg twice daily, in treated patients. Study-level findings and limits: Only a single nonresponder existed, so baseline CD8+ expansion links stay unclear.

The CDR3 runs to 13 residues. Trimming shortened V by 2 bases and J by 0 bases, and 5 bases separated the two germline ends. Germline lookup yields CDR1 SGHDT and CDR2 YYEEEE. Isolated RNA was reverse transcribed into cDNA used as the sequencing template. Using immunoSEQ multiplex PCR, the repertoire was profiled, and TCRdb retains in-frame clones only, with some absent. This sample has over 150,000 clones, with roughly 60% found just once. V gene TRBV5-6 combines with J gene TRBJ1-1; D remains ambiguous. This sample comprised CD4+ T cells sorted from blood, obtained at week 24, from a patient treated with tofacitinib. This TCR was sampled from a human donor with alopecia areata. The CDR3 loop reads CASSFGLNTEAFF. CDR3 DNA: TGTGCCAGCAGCTTTGGCCTGAACACTGAAGCTTTCTTT.